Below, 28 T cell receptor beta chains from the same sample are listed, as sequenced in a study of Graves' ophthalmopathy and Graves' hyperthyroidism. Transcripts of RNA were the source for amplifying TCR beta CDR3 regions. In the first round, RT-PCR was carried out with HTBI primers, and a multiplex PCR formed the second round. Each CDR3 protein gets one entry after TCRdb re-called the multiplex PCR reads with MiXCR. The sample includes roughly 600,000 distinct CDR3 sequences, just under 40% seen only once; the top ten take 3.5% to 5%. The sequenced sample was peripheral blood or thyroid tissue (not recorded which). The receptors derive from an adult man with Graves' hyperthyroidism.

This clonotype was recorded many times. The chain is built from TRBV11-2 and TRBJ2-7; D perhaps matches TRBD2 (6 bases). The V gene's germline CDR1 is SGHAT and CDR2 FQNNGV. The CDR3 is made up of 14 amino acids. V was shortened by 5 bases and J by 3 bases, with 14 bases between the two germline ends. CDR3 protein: CASSPPGDLYEQYF. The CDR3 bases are TGTGCCAGCAGCCCCCCGGGGGACCTCTACGAGCAGTACTTC.

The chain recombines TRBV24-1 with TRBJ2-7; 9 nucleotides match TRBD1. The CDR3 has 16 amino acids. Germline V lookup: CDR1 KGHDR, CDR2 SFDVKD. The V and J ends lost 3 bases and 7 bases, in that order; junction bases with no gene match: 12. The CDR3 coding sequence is TGTGCCACCAGTGATGCGTCGGGACAGGGTAGGAATGAGCAGTACTTC. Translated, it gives CATSDASGQGRNEQYF.

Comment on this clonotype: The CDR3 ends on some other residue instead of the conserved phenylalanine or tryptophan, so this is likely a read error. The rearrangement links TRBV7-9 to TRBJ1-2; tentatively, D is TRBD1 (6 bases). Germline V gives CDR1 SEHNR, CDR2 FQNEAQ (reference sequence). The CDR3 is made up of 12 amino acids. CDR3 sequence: CATRGMGDGYTL. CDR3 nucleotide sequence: TGTGCAACCAGGGGCATGGGGGATGGCTACACCCTC.

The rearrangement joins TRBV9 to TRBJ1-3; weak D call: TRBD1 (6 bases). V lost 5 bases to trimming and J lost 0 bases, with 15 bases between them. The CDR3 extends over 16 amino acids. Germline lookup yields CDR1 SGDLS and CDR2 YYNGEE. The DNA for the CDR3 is TGTGCCAGCAGTAAACAGGGCCAAGGCTCTGGAAACACCATATATTTT. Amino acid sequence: CASSKQGQGSGNTIYF. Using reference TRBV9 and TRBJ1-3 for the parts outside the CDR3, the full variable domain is DSGVTQTPKHLITATGQRVTLRCSPRSGDLSVYWYQQSLDQGLQFLIQYYNGEERAKGNILERFSAQQFPDLHSELNLSSLELGDSALYFCASSKQGQGSGNTIYFGEGSWLTVV.

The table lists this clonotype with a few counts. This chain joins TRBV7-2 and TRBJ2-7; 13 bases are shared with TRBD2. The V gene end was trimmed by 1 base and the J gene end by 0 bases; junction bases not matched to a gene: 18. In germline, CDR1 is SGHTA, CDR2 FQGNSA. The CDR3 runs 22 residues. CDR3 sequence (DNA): TGTGCCAGCAGCTTAGGAGTAAGATCGGGACTAGCGGGGAGAGGGATCTCCTACGAGCAGTACTTC. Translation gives CASSLGVRSGLAGRGISYEQYF.

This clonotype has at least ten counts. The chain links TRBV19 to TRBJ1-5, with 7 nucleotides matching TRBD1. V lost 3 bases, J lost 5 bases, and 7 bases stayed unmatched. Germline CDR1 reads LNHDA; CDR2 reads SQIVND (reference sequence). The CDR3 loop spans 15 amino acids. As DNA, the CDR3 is TGTGCCAGTAGTATTCGGACAGGCACCCATCAGCCCCAGCATTTT. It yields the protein CASSIRTGTHQPQHF.

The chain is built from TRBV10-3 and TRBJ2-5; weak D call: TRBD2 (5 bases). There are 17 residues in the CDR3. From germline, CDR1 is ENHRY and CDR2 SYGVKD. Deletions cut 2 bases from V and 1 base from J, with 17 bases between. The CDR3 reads CAISEASEGESQETQYF. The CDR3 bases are TGTGCCATCAGTGAGGCCAGCGAGGGAGAGTCCCAAGAGACCCAGTACTTC.

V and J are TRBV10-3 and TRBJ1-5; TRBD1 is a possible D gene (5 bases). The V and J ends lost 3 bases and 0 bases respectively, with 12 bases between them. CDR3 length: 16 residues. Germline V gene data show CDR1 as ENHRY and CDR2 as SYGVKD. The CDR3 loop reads CAISDPGTDSNQPQHF. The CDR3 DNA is TGTGCCATCAGTGATCCAGGGACCGATAGCAATCAGCCCCAGCATTTT.

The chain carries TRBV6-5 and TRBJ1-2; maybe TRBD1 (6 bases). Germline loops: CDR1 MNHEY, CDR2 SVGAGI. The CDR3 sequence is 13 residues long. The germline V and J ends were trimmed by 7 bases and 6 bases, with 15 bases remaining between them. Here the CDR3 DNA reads TGTGCCAGCACCTCACAGGGCCTAGATGGCTACACCTTC. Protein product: CASTSQGLDGYTF.

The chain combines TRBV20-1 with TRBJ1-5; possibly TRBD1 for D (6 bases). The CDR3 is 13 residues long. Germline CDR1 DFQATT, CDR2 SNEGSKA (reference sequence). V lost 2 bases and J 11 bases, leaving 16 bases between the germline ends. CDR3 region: CSARQGNQETQHF. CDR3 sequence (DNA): TGCAGTGCTAGACAGGGGAACCAAGAGACCCAGCATTTT.

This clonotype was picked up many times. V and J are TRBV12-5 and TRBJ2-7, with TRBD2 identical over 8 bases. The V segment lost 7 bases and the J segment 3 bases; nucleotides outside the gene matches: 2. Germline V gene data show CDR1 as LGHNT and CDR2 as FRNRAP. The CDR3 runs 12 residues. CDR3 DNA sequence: TGTGCTAGTGTACGGGAGGGCTACGAGCAGTACTTC. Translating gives CASVREGYEQYF.

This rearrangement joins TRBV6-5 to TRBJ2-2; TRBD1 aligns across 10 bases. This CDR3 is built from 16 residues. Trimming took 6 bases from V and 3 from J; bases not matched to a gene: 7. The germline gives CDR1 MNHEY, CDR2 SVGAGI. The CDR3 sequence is CASSLGQGVYTGELFF. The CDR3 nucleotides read TGTGCCAGCAGCCTCGGACAGGGGGTATACACCGGGGAGCTGTTTTTT.

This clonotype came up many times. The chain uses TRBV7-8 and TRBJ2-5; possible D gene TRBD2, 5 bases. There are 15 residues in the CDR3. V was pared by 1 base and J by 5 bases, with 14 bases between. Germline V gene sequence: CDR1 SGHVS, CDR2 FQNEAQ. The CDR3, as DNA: TGTGCCAGCAGCTTAGTGTCTAGCACAAGGGAGACCCAGTACTTC. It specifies CASSLVSSTRETQYF.

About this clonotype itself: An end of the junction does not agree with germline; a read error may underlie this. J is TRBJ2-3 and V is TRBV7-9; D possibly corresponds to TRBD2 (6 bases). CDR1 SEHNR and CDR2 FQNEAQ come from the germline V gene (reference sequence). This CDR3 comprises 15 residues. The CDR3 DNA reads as TGTGCCAGCGGCTTCCCCCGGGAGAAGGTACATACGCAGTATTTT. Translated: CASGFPREKVHTQYF.

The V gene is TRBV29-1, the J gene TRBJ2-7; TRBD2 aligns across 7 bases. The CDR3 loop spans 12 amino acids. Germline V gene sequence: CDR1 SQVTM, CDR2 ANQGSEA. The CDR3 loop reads CSERLAVDEQYF. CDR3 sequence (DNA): TGCAGTGAGAGGCTAGCGGTCGACGAGCAGTACTTC.

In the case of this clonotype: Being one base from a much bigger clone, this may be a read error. CDR3 in DNA: TGTGCCAGCGGTGAAGAGGCTTACGAAAAACTGTTTTTT. Its protein product is CASGEEAYEKLFF. The chain is built from TRBV2 and TRBJ1-4, with no clear D. Germline assignment: CDR1 SNHLY and CDR2 FYNNEI. There are 13 residues in the CDR3.

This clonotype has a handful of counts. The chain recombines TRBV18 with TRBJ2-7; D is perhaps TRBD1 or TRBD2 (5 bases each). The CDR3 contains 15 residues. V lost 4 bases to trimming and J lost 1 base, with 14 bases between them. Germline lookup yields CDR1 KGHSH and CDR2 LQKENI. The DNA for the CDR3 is TGTGCCAGCTCACTACCGGGACGGTGGTCCTACGAGCAGTACTTC. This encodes CASSLPGRWSYEQYF.

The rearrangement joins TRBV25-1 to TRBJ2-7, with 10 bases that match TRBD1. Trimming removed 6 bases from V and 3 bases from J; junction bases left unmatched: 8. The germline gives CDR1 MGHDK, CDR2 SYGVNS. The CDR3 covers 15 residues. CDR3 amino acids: CASRSGTGELYEQYF. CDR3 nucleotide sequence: TGTGCCAGCAGGTCCGGGACAGGGGAACTCTACGAGCAGTACTTC.

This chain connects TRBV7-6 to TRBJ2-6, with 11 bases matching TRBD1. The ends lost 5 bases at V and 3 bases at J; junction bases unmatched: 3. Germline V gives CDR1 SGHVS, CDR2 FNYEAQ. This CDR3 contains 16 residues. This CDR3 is CASSRTGGGGANVLTF. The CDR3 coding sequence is TGTGCCAGCAGCCGGACAGGGGGCGGTGGGGCCAACGTCCTGACTTTC. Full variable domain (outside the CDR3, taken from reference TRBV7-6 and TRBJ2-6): GAGVSQSPRYKVTKRGQDVALRCDPISGHVSLYWYRQALGQGPEFLTYFNYEAQQDKSGLPNDRFSAERPEGSISTLTIQRTEQRDSAMYRCASSRTGGGGANVLTFGAGSRLTVL.

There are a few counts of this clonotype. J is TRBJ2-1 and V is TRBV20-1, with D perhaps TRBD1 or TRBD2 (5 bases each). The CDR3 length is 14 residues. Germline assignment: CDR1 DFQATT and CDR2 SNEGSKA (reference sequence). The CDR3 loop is CSLNGAVSYNEQFF. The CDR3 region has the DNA TGCAGCCTGAACGGGGCCGTATCCTACAATGAGCAGTTCTTC.

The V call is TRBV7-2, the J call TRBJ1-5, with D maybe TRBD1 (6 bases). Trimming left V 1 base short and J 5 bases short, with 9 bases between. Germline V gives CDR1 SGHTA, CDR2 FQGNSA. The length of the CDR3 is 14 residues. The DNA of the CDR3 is TGTGCCAGCAGCTTAGAGGCAGGGGATCAGCCCCAGCATTTT. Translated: CASSLEAGDQPQHF.

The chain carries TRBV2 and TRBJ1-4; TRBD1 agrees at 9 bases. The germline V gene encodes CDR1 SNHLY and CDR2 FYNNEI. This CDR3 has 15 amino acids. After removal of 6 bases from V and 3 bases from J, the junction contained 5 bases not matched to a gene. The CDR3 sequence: CASSPGQGPNEKLFF. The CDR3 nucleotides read TGTGCCAGCAGCCCGGGACAGGGCCCTAATGAAAAACTGTTTTTT.

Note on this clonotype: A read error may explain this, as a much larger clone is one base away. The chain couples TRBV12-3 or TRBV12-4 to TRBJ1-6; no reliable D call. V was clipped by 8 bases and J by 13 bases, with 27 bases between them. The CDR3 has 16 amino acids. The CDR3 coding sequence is TGTGCCAGCGGTCCCACTGTACAAGGGCCCTCCTCGCCCCTCCACTTT. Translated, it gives CASGPTVQGPSSPLHF.

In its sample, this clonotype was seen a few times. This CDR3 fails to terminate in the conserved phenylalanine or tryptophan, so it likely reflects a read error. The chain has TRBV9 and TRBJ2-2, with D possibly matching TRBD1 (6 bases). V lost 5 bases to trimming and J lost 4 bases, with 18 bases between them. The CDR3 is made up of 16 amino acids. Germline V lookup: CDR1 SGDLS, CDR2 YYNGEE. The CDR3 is CASSTTGSHSTGELFS. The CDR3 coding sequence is TGTGCCAGCAGTACTACAGGGTCTCATTCCACCGGGGAGCTGTTTTCT.

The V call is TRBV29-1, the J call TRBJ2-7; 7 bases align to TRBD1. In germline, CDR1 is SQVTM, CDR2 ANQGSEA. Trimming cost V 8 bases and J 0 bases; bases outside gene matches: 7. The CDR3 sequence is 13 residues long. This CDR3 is CSLGQASSYEQYF. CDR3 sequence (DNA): TGCAGCCTCGGACAGGCGAGCTCCTACGAGCAGTACTTC.

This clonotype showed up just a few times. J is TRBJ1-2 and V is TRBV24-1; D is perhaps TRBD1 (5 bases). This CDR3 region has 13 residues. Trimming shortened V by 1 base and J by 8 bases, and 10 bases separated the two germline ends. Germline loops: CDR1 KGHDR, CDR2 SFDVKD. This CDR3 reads CATSDFLGDGYTF. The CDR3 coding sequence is TGTGCCACCAGTGATTTTTTAGGGGACGGCTACACCTTC.

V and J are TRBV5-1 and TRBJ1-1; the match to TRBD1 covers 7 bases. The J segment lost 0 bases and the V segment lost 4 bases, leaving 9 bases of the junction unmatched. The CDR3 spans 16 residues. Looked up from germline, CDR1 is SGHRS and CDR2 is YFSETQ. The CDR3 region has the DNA TGCGCCAGCAGCCCCCGGACAGGAATGATGAACACTGAAGCTTTCTTT. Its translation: CASSPRTGMMNTEAFF.

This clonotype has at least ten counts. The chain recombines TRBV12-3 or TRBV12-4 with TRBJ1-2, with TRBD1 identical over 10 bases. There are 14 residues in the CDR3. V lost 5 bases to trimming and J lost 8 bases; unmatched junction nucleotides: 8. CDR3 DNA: TGTGCCAGCAGTCAAGGACAGGGGGTTGGCGGCTACACCTTC. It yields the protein CASSQGQGVGGYTF.